This T cell receptor beta chain was retrieved from a study of CD8+ T cells in alopecia areata. Points from the study as a whole: Resident alphabeta T cells of normal skin are also sequenced in scalp samples. Normal scalp had lower clonality than lesional scalp, with alopecia totalis/universalis lesions showing this most strongly. Compared with mice, patients displayed less clear TCR sharing, possibly for HLA-related reasons.

The CDR3 has 14 residues. Germline CDR1 reads SGHKS; CDR2 reads YYEKEE (reference sequence). V lost 2 bases and J 6 bases, leaving 9 bases between the germline ends. This clone was detected a few times. Its antigen is currently unknown. Using a FACSAria, the CD4+ and CD8+ T cells were sorted from the PBMCs. RNA was isolated and reverse transcribed to cDNA, the sequencing template. Data came from immunoSEQ multiplex PCR; TCRdb stores just in-frame clones and leaves some out. The data contain about 200,000 clones, about 56% of them singletons. The sequence came from a human donor in good health. The V call is TRBV5-5, the J call TRBJ1-6; tentatively, D is TRBD1 (5 bases). The sequenced sample was CD8+ T cells sorted from blood. CDR3: CASSFGGFNSPLHF. In DNA, the CDR3 is TGTGCCAGCAGCTTCGGGGGTTTTAATTCACCCCTCCACTTT.